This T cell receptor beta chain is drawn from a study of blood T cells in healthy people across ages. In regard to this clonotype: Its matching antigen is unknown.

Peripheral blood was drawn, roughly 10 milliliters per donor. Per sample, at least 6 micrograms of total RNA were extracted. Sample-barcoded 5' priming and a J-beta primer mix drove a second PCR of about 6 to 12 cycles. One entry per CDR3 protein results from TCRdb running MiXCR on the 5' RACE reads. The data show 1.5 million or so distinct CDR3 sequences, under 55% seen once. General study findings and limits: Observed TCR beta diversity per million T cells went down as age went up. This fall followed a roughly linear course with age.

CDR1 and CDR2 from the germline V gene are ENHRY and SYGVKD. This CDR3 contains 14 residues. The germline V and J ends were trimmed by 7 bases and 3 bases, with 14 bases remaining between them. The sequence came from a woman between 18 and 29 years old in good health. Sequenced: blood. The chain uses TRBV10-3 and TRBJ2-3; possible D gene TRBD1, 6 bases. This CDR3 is CAIKRQVATDTQYF. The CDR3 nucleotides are TGTGCCATCAAACGACAGGTCGCAACAGATACGCAGTATTTT.